The clone carrying this TCR beta chain turned up a few times. In the authors' workflow: Reference gene primer amplification in the assay estimated nucleated cell counts. TCRdb keeps only in-frame clones here, not all; method: immunoSEQ multiplex PCR. For V, J and clone size, that table is used; D and trimming come from the DNA. The table records under 150,000 clones, roughly 88% of them present only once. The sample originates from a study of blood T cell repertoires in COVID-19. Turning to the study itself: Acute and convalescent COVID-19 samples came from the United States, Italy and Spain. T cells, B-cell-depleted T cells, or PBMCs supplied cDNA or gDNA.

A Seattle source enrolled patients during active infection and followed them longitudinally. V was trimmed by 4 bases and J by 1 base, leaving 7 bases between them. Germline V CDR1 and CDR2: SGHVS, FQNEAQ. CDR3 length: 14 residues. The sequenced sample was peripheral blood. The chain is built from TRBV7-8 and TRBJ2-2, with unresolved D. This sequence was found in a woman aged 60-75 years with COVID-19, enrolled during active disease. DNA for the CDR3: TGTGCCAGCAGCTCAAATAGGAACACCGGGGAGCTGTTTTTT. It is translated as CASSSNRNTGELFF.